These 13 T cell receptor beta chains came from one sample sequenced in a study of cytomegalovirus exposure and HLA in healthy donors. Use of 60 Vbeta and 13 Jbeta primers characterized the PCR. Only in-frame clones appear in the TCRdb table, and some are missing; sequencing was by immunoSEQ multiplex PCR. The data hold some 180,000 clones, with around 76% observed a single time. The sequenced material came from PBMCs. These receptors were taken from a man aged 40-49 years in good health and CMV-seronegative.

This clone has a single count. The V gene is TRBV2, the J gene TRBJ2-1, with 8 bases identical to TRBD1. The CDR3 is made up of 13 amino acids. The V gene's germline CDR1 is SNHLY and CDR2 FYNNEI. Losses at the gene ends were 6 bases for V and 8 bases for J; bases not matched to a gene: 6. The CDR3 here is CASRTGAPYEQFF. Written as DNA, the CDR3 is TGTGCCAGCAGGACAGGGGCTCCGTATGAGCAGTTCTTC.

The chain joins TRBV7-2 to TRBJ2-3; 8 nucleotides align to TRBD1. V was clipped by 0 bases and J by 3 bases; unmatched bases: 5. There are 16 residues in the CDR3. CDR1 SGHTA and CDR2 FQGNSA come from the germline V gene. The CDR3 coding sequence is TGTGCCAGCAGCTTAGCCCCCAGGACAGGGACAGATACGCAGTATTTT. Encoded protein: CASSLAPRTGTDTQYF.

This chain connects TRBV7-3 to TRBJ2-1; D is possibly TRBD1 (5 bases). Germline CDR1 SGHTA, CDR2 FQGTGA. Trimming stripped 2 bases from V and 3 bases from J, with 11 bases between. The CDR3 length is 15 residues. CDR3 sequence reads: CASSLQGPVYNEQFF. The DNA of the CDR3 is TGTGCCAGCAGCTTACAGGGCCCCGTCTACAATGAGCAGTTCTTC.

V gene TRBV6-5 combines with J gene TRBJ1-1; no firm D call. Per the germline V gene, CDR1 is MNHEY and CDR2 is SVGAGI. The CDR3 is 15 residues long. V was trimmed by 6 bases and J by 4 bases, leaving 18 bases between them. Written as DNA, the CDR3 is TGTGCCAGCAGGGCTTACGGAGACCCGTTCACTGAAGCTTTCTTT. Amino acids: CASRAYGDPFTEAFF.

This clone was counted between two and nine times. The chain has TRBV19 and TRBJ2-2, with no clear D. Germline CDR1 and CDR2: LNHDA and SQIVND (reference sequence). The CDR3 loop spans 14 amino acids. Trimming took off 4 bases at V and 8 bases at J, with 14 bases between the two ends. The CDR3 DNA reads as TGTGCCAGTAGTACTCCGAGGCGTCCTGGGGAGCTGTTTTTT. This sequence encodes CASSTPRRPGELFF. Combining the CDR3 with reference TRBV19 and TRBJ2-2 gives the whole variable domain DGGITQSPKYLFRKEGQNVTLSCEQNLNHDAMYWYRQDPGQGLRLIYYSQIVNDFQKGDIAEGYSVSREKKESFPLTVTSAQKNPTAFYLCASSTPRRPGELFFGEGSRLTVL.

The genes are TRBV15 and TRBJ1-2; no definite D call. CDR1 is LNHNV and CDR2 is YYDKDF in the germline V gene (reference sequence). V was pared by 1 base and J by 1 base, with 16 bases between. The CDR3 loop spans 17 amino acids. Here the CDR3 DNA reads TGTGCCACCAGCAGAGCTATGACCCCATCGGGTAACTATGGCTACACCTTC. Residues: CATSRAMTPSGNYGYTF.

The chain joins TRBV28 to TRBJ1-5, with TRBD1 matching 9 bases. The junction had 7 bases not matched to a gene; V was cut back by 3 bases and J by 7 bases. Germline assignment: CDR1 MDHEN and CDR2 SYDVKM. This CDR3 spans 15 amino acids. Here the CDR3 DNA reads TGTGCCAGCAGTTTTCGGGACAGGGCAAGGCAGCCCCAGCATTTT. Protein: CASSFRDRARQPQHF.

This chain joins TRBV9 and TRBJ1-1; no clear D gene. Trimming left V 4 bases short and J 6 bases short, with 13 bases between. This CDR3 comprises 13 residues. Germline V CDR1 and CDR2: SGDLS, YYNGEE. The CDR3 DNA is TGTGCCAGCAGCCCCCGAACCCCAGCTGAAGCTTTCTTT. This sequence encodes CASSPRTPAEAFF.

In DNA form, the CDR3 reads TGCGCCAGCAGCCAGAAAGGGGCCGGGGGGCTGGGAGATACGCAGTATTTT. Translating it yields CASSQKGAGGLGDTQYF. The J gene is TRBJ2-3, the V gene TRBV4-1; D perhaps matches TRBD2 (7 bases). The germline CDR1 and CDR2 sequences are MGHRA and YSYEKL. Trimming pared 3 bases from V and 5 bases from J, leaving 21 bases between. This CDR3 spans 17 amino acids.

The chain couples TRBV4-2 to TRBJ2-5; 9 bases line up with TRBD2. The CDR3 has 16 residues. J was trimmed by 5 bases and V by 0 bases; bases with no gene match: 7. Germline V lookup: CDR1 LGHNA, CDR2 YNFKEQ. The CDR3 region has the DNA TGTGCCAGCAGCCAAGATGGTGGACTAGCGAGGGAGACCCAGTACTTC. This sequence encodes CASSQDGGLARETQYF.

The sample holds a few counts of this clone. The rearrangement joins TRBV7-8 to TRBJ2-7; 8 bases align to TRBD2. Germline trimming cut 2 bases from V and 3 bases from J; bases unmatched to any gene: 3. CDR3 length: 14 residues. CDR1 is SGHVS and CDR2 is FQNEAQ in the germline V gene. CDR3 amino acids: CASSLTSGNYEQYF. The CDR3 nucleotides read TGTGCCAGCAGCTTAACTAGCGGAAACTACGAGCAGTACTTC.

The J gene is TRBJ1-2, the V gene TRBV18; D not resolved. Germline loops: CDR1 KGHSH, CDR2 LQKENI. This CDR3 region has 15 residues. V lost 0 bases, J lost 8 bases, and 16 bases lay in between. CDR3: CASSPPHGRDGGYTF. CDR3 in DNA: TGTGCCAGCTCACCACCGCACGGGAGGGATGGCGGCTACACCTTC.

A few counts support this clone. This chain links TRBV29-1 with TRBJ2-6, with a tentative D call TRBD2 (6 bases). The V end lost 5 bases, the J end lost 0 bases, and 20 bases lay between the germline ends. Germline CDR1 reads SQVTM; CDR2 reads ANQGSEA. The CDR3 runs 18 residues. Written as DNA, the CDR3 is TGCAGCGTTCGGGTCGGGGCTGGGGGACTCTCTGGGGCCAACGTCCTGACTTTC. Its translation is CSVRVGAGGLSGANVLTF.